This T cell receptor beta chain was captured in a study of Graves' ophthalmopathy and Graves' hyperthyroidism. Uncontrolled infections, other autoimmune diseases, pregnancy or lactation barred patients from enrollment. Serum thyroxine and TRAb, along with clinical symptoms, thyroid ultrasound and orbital computed tomography, were what diagnosis relied on. Study results and limitations: Between ophthalmopathy and stable hyperthyroidism, a 13-signature model drew a separation with 87.88% sensitivity and 75% to 82% specificity.

This clonotype was detected ten times or more. Its antigen is unidentified. V was clipped by 2 bases and J by 8 bases; unmatched bases: 12. This CDR3 has 15 amino acids. Germline CDR1 reads GTSNPN; CDR2 reads SVGIG (reference sequence). RNA transcripts were the template, and TCR beta CDR3 regions were amplified from them. The library came from an HTBI-primed first-round RT-PCR and a second-round multiplex PCR. A single record per CDR3 protein comes from TCRdb applying MiXCR to the multiplex PCR reads. This table has about 220,000 distinct CDR3 sequences, 20% to 25% appearing once. The receptor was derived from a woman aged 45-59 years with Graves' ophthalmopathy. Sequenced input: peripheral blood. The chain carries TRBV30 and TRBJ1-2, with TRBD1 matching 9 bases. In DNA form, the CDR3 reads TGTGCCTGGAGTTTTCTCTCGGGACAGGGACGGGGCTACACCTTC. Protein product: CAWSFLSGQGRGYTF.